What follows describes a single T cell receptor beta chain. The antigen is not known. These data belong to a study of cytomegalovirus exposure and HLA in healthy donors. General study points: According to the study, 180 or so TCR beta chains were cytomegalovirus-associated. It was confirmed in vitro that a few of the CMV-associated chains were specific for CMV antigens. Most observed TCR sequences were rare, whereas some public TCRs were detected in many donors.

Generated by immunoSEQ multiplex PCR, the TCRdb table keeps only in-frame clones and is missing some. In the table there are about 250,000 clones, around 87% of which are singletons. The donors were part of the validation cohort of roughly 110 subjects. That cohort was separate from the first cohort, which comprised 666 subjects. The material sequenced was PBMCs. The sequence was obtained from a young man in good health and CMV-seronegative.

CDR3 nucleotides: TGCGCCAGCAGCTCTGGTAGGACAGCGTATGGCTACACCTTC. Amino acid sequence: CASSSGRTAYGYTF. The V and J genes are TRBV5-1 and TRBJ1-2; tentatively, D is TRBD1 (6 bases). V was cut by 3 bases and J by 5 bases, with 14 bases left in between. Per germline, CDR1 SGHRS and CDR2 YFSETQ. This CDR3 spans 14 amino acids.